The 26 T cell receptor beta chains below all came from one sample that was sequenced in a study of glioma-infiltrating T cells. The iRepertoire nested amplicon-rescue multiplex PCR amplified TCR alpha and beta CDR3s from RNA. TCRdb reanalysed the multiplex PCR reads using MiXCR and keeps one entry per CDR3 protein. The data show under 200,000 distinct CDR3 sequences, approximately 40% seen once. The sample taken for sequencing was glioma tissue, nonneoplastic brain tissue, or PBMCs (not recorded which). All receptors come from a human donor with low-grade glioma or glioblastoma, undergoing nonglioma brain surgery, or in good health (not recorded which).

Comment on this clonotype: Mismatch with germline at one junction end may stem from a read error. The chain joins TRBV28 to TRBJ1-2, with TRBD1 as a possible D gene (6 bases). This CDR3 region has 14 residues. Germline values: CDR1 MDHEN, CDR2 SYDVKM. CDR3 coding DNA: TGTGCCAGCAGCTTAGGGGGGAACAACTATGGATACACCTTC. Its protein product is CASSLGGNNYGYTF.

Many counts were recorded for this clonotype. This chain joins TRBV20-1 and TRBJ2-1; a weak D match, TRBD2 (5 bases). This CDR3 region has 14 residues. Germline loops: CDR1 DFQATT, CDR2 SNEGSKA (reference sequence). V gave up 4 bases and J gave up 2 bases, with 12 bases separating them. The CDR3 reads CSATLVGAYNEQFF. In DNA form, the CDR3 reads TGCAGTGCTACACTAGTTGGCGCCTACAATGAGCAGTTCTTC.

The chain combines TRBV20-1 with TRBJ2-1, with D perhaps matching TRBD2 (6 bases). CDR1 and CDR2 from the germline V gene are DFQATT and SNEGSKA (reference sequence). Deletions cut 7 bases from V and 14 bases from J, with 24 bases between. The CDR3 has 13 residues. In nucleotides, the CDR3 is TGCAGTGATAGTCACCGGGACTTTGGGGGGAAGTTCTTC. Its translation is CSDSHRDFGGKFF.

This clonotype was recorded at least ten times. The chain links TRBV20-1 to TRBJ2-3, with D maybe TRBD2 (7 bases). Between the trimmed V and J ends, which lost 6 bases and 5 bases, there was a span of 27 bases. CDR3 length equals 17 residues. Germline V gene sequence: CDR1 DFQATT, CDR2 SNEGSKA (reference sequence). CDR3 DNA: TGCAGTGCAACGAGGGGGGGGGGAGCGGGCCTGTTAGATACGCAGTATTTT. Its translation: CSATRGGGAGLLDTQYF.

Notes on this clonotype: This may stem from a read error, because a much larger clone lies one nucleotide away. The genes are TRBV20-1 and TRBJ2-7, with TRBD1 matching over 11 bases. V gave up 8 bases and J gave up 4 bases; unmatched junction bases: 19. The length of the CDR3 is 17 residues. The germline V gene has CDR1 DFQATT and CDR2 SNEGSKA (reference sequence). CDR3 residues: CSTATSGTGGFSYEQYF. The CDR3 region has the DNA TGCAGTACCGCGACCTCAGGGACAGGGGGTTTTAGTTACGAGCAGTACTTC.

This clonotype was detected a few times. The J gene is TRBJ2-2, the V gene TRBV7-2; the D is unclear. Germline V lookup: CDR1 SGHTA, CDR2 FQGNSA. The CDR3 extends over 15 amino acids. Deletions cut 2 bases from V and 6 bases from J, with 13 bases between. As DNA, the CDR3 is TGTGCCAGCAGCTTAAACGCATTAAATTCCGGGGAGCTGTTTTTT. Its translation is CASSLNALNSGELFF.

In regard to this clonotype: A much larger clone is a single base away; this may be a read error. CDR3 residues: CASSPLLAGGGNGQFF. In DNA, the CDR3 is TGTGCCAGCAGCCCCCTACTAGCGGGAGGGGGTAATGGGCAGTTCTTC. V usage is TRBV27 and J usage is TRBJ2-1; 13 bases fit TRBD2. Germline CDR1 MNHEY, CDR2 SMNVEV (reference sequence). CDR3 length equals 16 residues.

This clonotype was observed a few times. J is TRBJ1-5 and V is TRBV10-3; TRBD1 is a possible D gene (5 bases). Germline V gene lookup returns CDR1 ENHRY and CDR2 SYGVKD. V was clipped by 3 bases and J by 8 bases, with 14 bases between them. This CDR3 comprises 14 residues. The chain's CDR3 is CAISEGDLSEPQHF. In DNA form, the CDR3 reads TGTGCCATCAGTGAAGGGGACCTTTCGGAGCCCCAGCATTTT.

This clonotype was found once. A junction end diverges from the germline sequence, so it may reflect a read error. This rearrangement joins TRBV7-2 to TRBJ2-7; D possibly corresponds to TRBD2 (5 bases). The CDR3 is 15 amino acids. The V gene's germline CDR1 is SGHTA and CDR2 FQGNSA. CDR3 DNA: TGTGCCAGCAGGGGAGTGGCCCCGTTAATCTACGAGCAGAACTTC. It codes for CASRGVAPLIYEQNF.

In this sample, this clonotype turned up once. The chain carries TRBV19 and TRBJ2-1, with TRBD2 matching 11 bases. Per the germline V gene, CDR1 is LNHDA and CDR2 is SQIVND (reference sequence). V lost 3 bases to trimming and J lost 5 bases; unmatched junction nucleotides: 6. This CDR3 region has 16 residues. The CDR3 coding sequence is TGTGCCAGTAGTATGGGACTAGCGGTAGTAAACAATGAGCAGTTCTTC. Its protein is CASSMGLAVVNNEQFF.

Comment on this clonotype: A much larger clone lies one base from this, so it may be a read error. The chain couples TRBV6-1 to TRBJ2-6; 7 bases line up with TRBD2. Germline CDR1 MNHNS, CDR2 SASEGT. The length of the CDR3 is 16 residues. With 6 bases clipped from V and 3 bases from J, the junction kept 8 bases outside the gene matches. The CDR3 bases are TGTGCCAGCAGCTTCGGGGAGGGCTGTGGGGCCAACGTCCTGACTTTC. As protein: CASSFGEGCGANVLTF.

The chain is built from TRBV7-9 and TRBJ2-1, with D uncertain. The CDR3 covers 15 residues. V lost 4 bases, J lost 5 bases, and 15 bases lay in between. Germline CDR1 reads SEHNR; CDR2 reads FQNEAQ (reference sequence). The CDR3 spells CASSSRQAADNEQFF. CDR3 DNA: TGTGCCAGCAGCTCGCGGCAGGCGGCCGACAATGAGCAGTTCTTC.

This clonotype has only a few counts. A much larger clone differs by one base, so this may be a read error. The chain uses TRBV20-1 and TRBJ2-3; 8 nucleotides align to TRBD1. The CDR3 runs to 15 residues. Per germline, CDR1 DFQATT and CDR2 SNEGSKA (reference sequence). Trimming removed 3 bases from V and 6 bases from J; junction bases left unmatched: 11. In DNA form, the CDR3 reads TGCAGTGCTAGCGCAGGGGGCGAGACAACTGATACGCAGTATTTT. It translates to CSASAGGETTDTQYF.

About this clonotype: This may come from a read error, since a much larger clone is one base off. The chain employs TRBV6-1 and TRBJ2-5; 7 bases match TRBD2. The CDR3 spans 17 residues. Germline V lookup: CDR1 MNHNS, CDR2 SASEGT. Losses at the gene ends were 7 bases for V and 0 bases for J; bases not matched to a gene: 14. In nucleotides, the CDR3 is TGTGCCAGCAAACGGACTCGACTAGCAAGAAACCAAGAGACCCAGTACTTC. Its translation is CASKRTRLARNQETQYF.

A word on this clonotype: A much larger clone differs by one base, so this may be a read error. This chain uses TRBV5-1 with TRBJ2-7, with unresolved D. The germline V and J ends were trimmed by 4 bases and 5 bases, with 13 bases remaining between them. The CDR3 runs to 13 residues. Germline CDR1 is SGHRS and CDR2 is YFSETQ. The CDR3 protein is CASSIVDLNEQYF. CDR3 DNA sequence: TGCGCCAGCAGCATAGTAGACCTTAACGAGCAGTACTTC.

Points on this clonotype: A much more abundant neighbour one base away suggests this may be a read error. The rearrangement uses TRBV28 and TRBJ2-1; tentative D call: TRBD2 (6 bases). CDR3 size: 15 residues. Looked up from germline, CDR1 is MDHEN and CDR2 is SYDVKM. V lost 8 bases, J lost 7 bases, and 21 bases lay in between. CDR3: CASVNGRRELNEQFF. CDR3 DNA: TGTGCCAGCGTCAACGGTAGACGGGAGTTGAATGAGCAGTTCTTC.

Only a few counts were recorded for this clonotype. The rearrangement joins TRBV4-1 to TRBJ1-4, with 7 positions matching TRBD1. Trimming cost V 0 bases and J 8 bases; bases outside gene matches: 9. The CDR3 consists of 16 residues. Germline CDR1 and CDR2: MGHRA and YSYEKL. Here the CDR3 reads CASSQEQGQLPEKLFF. Here the CDR3 DNA reads TGCGCCAGCAGCCAAGAACAGGGACAGCTGCCCGAAAAACTGTTTTTT.

The rearrangement joins TRBV28 to TRBJ2-1, with D perhaps given as TRBD1 or TRBD2 (5 bases each). Germline lookup yields CDR1 MDHEN and CDR2 SYDVKM. The CDR3 covers 19 residues. Trimming took off 4 bases at V and 2 bases at J, with 24 bases between the two ends. CDR3 amino acids: CASSSSFVGTGRAYNEQFF. CDR3 nucleotide sequence: TGTGCCAGCAGTTCCTCCTTCGTGGGGACGGGGCGGGCCTACAATGAGCAGTTCTTC.

The rearrangement links TRBV10-3 to TRBJ1-6; 8 bases fit TRBD1. CDR3 size: 15 residues. The junction had 8 bases not matched to a gene; V was cut back by 4 bases and J by 9 bases. CDR1 is ENHRY and CDR2 is SYGVKD in the germline V gene. Here the CDR3 reads CAISGGQAEGSPLHF. The CDR3 bases are TGTGCCATCAGTGGGGGACAGGCTGAAGGTTCACCCCTCCACTTT.

Ten or more counts support this clonotype. The rearrangement joins TRBV6-1 to TRBJ1-5, with a tentative D call TRBD1 (6 bases). The CDR3 consists of 14 residues. Trimming took 7 bases from V and 7 from J, leaving 17 bases between them. CDR1 and CDR2 from the germline V gene are MNHNS and SASEGT. As DNA, the CDR3 is TGTGCCAGCAAGGTGGGGGGGGCGGCCCAGCCCCAGCATTTT. Translating it yields CASKVGGAAQPQHF.

The V gene is TRBV29-1, the J gene TRBJ2-1; no clear D. The CDR3 spans 14 residues. Trimming stripped 4 bases from V and 0 bases from J, with 10 bases between. CDR1 SQVTM and CDR2 ANQGSEA come from the germline V gene. In DNA form, the CDR3 reads TGCAGCGTTGGTGGGCCGAGCTCCTACAATGAGCAGTTCTTC. This sequence encodes CSVGGPSSYNEQFF.

Details on this clonotype: The junction and the germline gene differ at one end; a read error may be behind it. V and J are TRBV7-2 and TRBJ2-3; the D gene could be TRBD1 or TRBD2 (5 bases each). CDR3 size: 18 residues. Germline CDR1 and CDR2: SGHTA and FQGNSA. CDR3 in amino acids: CASSSLPRGALSTDTQYF. The CDR3 DNA sequence: TGTGCCAGCAGCTCGTTACCCCGAGGGGCCCTTAGCACAGATACGCAATATTTT. The whole variable domain, filled in from reference TRBV7-2 and TRBJ2-3, reads GAGVSQSPSNKVTEKGKDVELRCDPISGHTALYWYRQSLGQGLEFLIYFQGNSAPDKSGLPSDRFSAERTGGSVSTLTIQRTQQEDSAVYLCASSSLPRGALSTDTQYFGPGTRLTVL.

For this clonotype: A much bigger clone sits one base away, suggesting this may be a read error. The chain couples TRBV7-6 to TRBJ2-3, with D unresolved. CDR3 length: 13 amino acids. Deletions cut 3 bases from V and 7 bases from J, with 11 bases between. Germline CDR1 SGHVS, CDR2 FNYEAQ. The CDR3 loop reads CASSFISAYTQYF. CDR3 DNA: TGTGCCAGCAGCTTTATAAGTGCATATACGCAGTATTTT.

Of note for this clonotype: A read error may produce the germline difference seen at one junction end. J is TRBJ2-7 and V is TRBV7-2; 8 bases match TRBD2. Germline CDR1 reads SGHTA; CDR2 reads FQGNSA. This CDR3 spans 16 amino acids. The CDR3 loop reads CASSTLAGRNTYERYF. In nucleotides, the CDR3 is TGTGCCAGCAGCACCCTAGCGGGCCGAAATACCTACGAGCGGTACTTC. Complete variable domain (other parts from reference TRBV7-2 and TRBJ2-7): GAGVSQSPSNKVTEKGKDVELRCDPISGHTALYWYRQSLGQGLEFLIYFQGNSAPDKSGLPSDRFSAERTGGSVSTLTIQRTQQEDSAVYLCASSTLAGRNTYERYFGPGTRLTVT.

As regards this clonotype: At one end, the junction sequence differs from germline, possibly due to a read error. The V gene is TRBV27, the J gene TRBJ1-1; D gene unclear. CDR1 is MNHEY and CDR2 is SMNVEV in the germline V gene (reference sequence). The CDR3 loop spans 13 amino acids. The CDR3 DNA sequence: TGTGCCAGCTCGAGGGAGGTGTACACTGAAGATTTCTTT. Amino acid sequence: CASSREVYTEDFF.

V gene TRBV20-1 combines with J gene TRBJ2-1; 11 nucleotides align to TRBD2. This CDR3 has 16 amino acids. With 5 bases clipped from V and 7 bases from J, the junction kept 13 bases outside the gene matches. The germline V gene has CDR1 DFQATT and CDR2 SNEGSKA (reference sequence). CDR3 DNA sequence: TGCAGTGCTCGACGACCTAGCGGGAGGTTCGGAAATGAGCAGTTCTTC. Its protein is CSARRPSGRFGNEQFF.